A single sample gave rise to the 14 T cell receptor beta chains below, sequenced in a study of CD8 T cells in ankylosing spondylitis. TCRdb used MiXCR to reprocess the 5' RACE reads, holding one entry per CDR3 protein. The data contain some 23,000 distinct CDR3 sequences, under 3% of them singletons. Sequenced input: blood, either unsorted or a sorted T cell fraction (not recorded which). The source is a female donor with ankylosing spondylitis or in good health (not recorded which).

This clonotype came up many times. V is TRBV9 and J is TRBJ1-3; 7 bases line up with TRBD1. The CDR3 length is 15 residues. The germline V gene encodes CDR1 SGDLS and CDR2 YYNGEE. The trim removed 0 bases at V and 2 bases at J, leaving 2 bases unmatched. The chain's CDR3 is CASSVDQGAGNTIYF. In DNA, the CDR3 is TGTGCCAGCAGCGTAGACCAGGGGGCTGGAAACACCATATATTTT.

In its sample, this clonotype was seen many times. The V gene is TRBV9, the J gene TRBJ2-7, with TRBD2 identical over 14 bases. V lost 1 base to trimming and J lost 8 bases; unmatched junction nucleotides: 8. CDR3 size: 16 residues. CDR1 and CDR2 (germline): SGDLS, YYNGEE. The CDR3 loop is CASSVSGTSGSRQQYF. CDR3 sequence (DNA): TGTGCCAGCAGCGTATCCGGGACTAGCGGGAGCCGTCAGCAGTACTTC.

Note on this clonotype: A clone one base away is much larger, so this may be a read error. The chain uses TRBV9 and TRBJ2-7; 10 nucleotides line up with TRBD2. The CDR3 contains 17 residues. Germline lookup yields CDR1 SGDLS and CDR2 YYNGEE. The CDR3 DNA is TGTTCCAGCAGCGTGAGTGGGGCTAGCGGGAGTACCTACGAGCAGTACTTC. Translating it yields CSSSVSGASGSTYEQYF.

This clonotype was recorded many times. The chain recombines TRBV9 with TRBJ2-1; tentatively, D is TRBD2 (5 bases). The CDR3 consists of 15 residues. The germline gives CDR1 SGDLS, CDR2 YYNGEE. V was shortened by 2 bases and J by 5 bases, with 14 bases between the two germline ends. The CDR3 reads CASSVRSGRNNEQFF. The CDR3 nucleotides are TGTGCCAGCAGCGTCAGAAGCGGTCGAAACAATGAGCAGTTCTTC. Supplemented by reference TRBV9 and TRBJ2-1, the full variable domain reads DSGVTQTPKHLITATGQRVTLRCSPRSGDLSVYWYQQSLDQGLQFLIQYYNGEERAKGNILERFSAQQFPDLHSELNLSSLELGDSALYFCASSVRSGRNNEQFFGPGTRLTVL.

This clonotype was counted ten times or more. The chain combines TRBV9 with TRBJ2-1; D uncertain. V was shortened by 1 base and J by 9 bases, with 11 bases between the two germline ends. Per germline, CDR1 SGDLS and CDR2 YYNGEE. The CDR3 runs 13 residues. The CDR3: CASSVIELGEQFF. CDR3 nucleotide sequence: TGTGCCAGCAGCGTAATCGAGCTCGGTGAGCAGTTCTTC.

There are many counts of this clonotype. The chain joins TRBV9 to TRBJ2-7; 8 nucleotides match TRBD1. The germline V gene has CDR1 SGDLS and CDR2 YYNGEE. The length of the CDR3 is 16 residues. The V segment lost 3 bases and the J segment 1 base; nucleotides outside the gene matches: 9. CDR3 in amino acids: CASSAGPGTGSYEQYF. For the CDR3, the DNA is TGTGCCAGCAGCGCAGGCCCGGGGACAGGTTCCTACGAGCAGTACTTC.

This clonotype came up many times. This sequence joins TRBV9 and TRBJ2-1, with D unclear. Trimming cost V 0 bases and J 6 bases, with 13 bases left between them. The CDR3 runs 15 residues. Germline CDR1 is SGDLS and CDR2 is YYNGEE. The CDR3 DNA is TGTGCCAGCAGCGTAGGGGCGGCTACCCCCAATGAGCAGTTCTTC. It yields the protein CASSVGAATPNEQFF.

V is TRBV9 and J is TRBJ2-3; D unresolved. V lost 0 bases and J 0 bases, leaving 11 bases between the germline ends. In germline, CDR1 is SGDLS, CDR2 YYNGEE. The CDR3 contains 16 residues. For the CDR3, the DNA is TGTGCCAGCAGCGTAGGGCGGAGCACTAGCACAGATACGCAGTATTTT. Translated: CASSVGRSTSTDTQYF.

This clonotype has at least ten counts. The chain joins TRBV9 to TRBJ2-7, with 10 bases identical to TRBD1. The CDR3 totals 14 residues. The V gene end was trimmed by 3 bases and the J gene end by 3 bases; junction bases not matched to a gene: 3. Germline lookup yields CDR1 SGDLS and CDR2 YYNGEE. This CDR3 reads CASSARDRGYEQYF. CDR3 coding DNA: TGTGCCAGCAGCGCCCGGGACAGGGGCTACGAGCAGTACTTC.

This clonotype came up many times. CDR3 amino acids: CASSVRQASGSLEQFF. CDR3 sequence (DNA): TGTGCCAGCAGCGTACGGCAGGCTAGCGGGAGCCTTGAGCAGTTCTTC. The chain recombines TRBV9 with TRBJ2-1, with 10 bases lining up with TRBD2. V shed 1 base and J 9 bases; nucleotides not matched to a gene: 10. The CDR3 length is 16 residues. The V gene's germline CDR1 is SGDLS and CDR2 YYNGEE.

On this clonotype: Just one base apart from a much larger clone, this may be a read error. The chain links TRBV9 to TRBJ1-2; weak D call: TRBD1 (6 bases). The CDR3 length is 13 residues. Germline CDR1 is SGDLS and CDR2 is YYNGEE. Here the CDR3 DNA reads TGTGCCAGCAGCGTACCTGGACAGTATGGCCACACCTTC. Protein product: CASSVPGQYGHTF.

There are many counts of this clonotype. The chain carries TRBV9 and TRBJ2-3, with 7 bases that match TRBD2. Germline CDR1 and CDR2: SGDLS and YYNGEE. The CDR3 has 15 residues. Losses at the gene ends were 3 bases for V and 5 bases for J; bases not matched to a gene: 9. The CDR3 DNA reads TGTGCCAGCAGCGGAGGGACTACAAAAGTAGATACGCAGTATTTT. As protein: CASSGGTTKVDTQYF. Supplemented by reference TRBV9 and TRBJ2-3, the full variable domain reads DSGVTQTPKHLITATGQRVTLRCSPRSGDLSVYWYQQSLDQGLQFLIQYYNGEERAKGNILERFSAQQFPDLHSELNLSSLELGDSALYFCASSGGTTKVDTQYFGPGTRLTVL.

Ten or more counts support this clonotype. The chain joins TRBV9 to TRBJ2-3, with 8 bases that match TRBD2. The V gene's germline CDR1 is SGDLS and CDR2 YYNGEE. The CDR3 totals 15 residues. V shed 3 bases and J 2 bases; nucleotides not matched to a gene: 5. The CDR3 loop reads CASSAEGLATDTQYF. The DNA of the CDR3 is TGTGCCAGCAGCGCCGAAGGACTAGCCACAGATACGCAGTATTTT. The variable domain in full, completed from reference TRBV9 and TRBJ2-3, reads DSGVTQTPKHLITATGQRVTLRCSPRSGDLSVYWYQQSLDQGLQFLIQYYNGEERAKGNILERFSAQQFPDLHSELNLSSLELGDSALYFCASSAEGLATDTQYFGPGTRLTVL.

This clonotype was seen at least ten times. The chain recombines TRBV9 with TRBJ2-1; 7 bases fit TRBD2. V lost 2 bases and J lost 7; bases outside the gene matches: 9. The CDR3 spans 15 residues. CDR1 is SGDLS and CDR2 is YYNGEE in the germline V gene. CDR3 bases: TGTGCCAGCAGCGTTGGCGGGAGCACGGGGAATGAGCAGTTCTTC. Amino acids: CASSVGGSTGNEQFF.